One and the same sample provided the 17 T cell receptor beta chains below, sequenced in a study of cytomegalovirus exposure and HLA in healthy donors. PCR used 60 Vbeta primers and 13 Jbeta primers. Clones were sequenced by immunoSEQ multiplex PCR, and TCRdb holds only the in-frame ones, with some missing. The sample records about 97,000 clones, approximately 73% being singletons. Sequenced: PBMCs. The receptors come from a man aged 40-49 years in good health and CMV-seronegative.

The chain joins TRBV4-3 to TRBJ1-2; D may be TRBD1 (6 bases). V dropped 0 bases and J dropped 1 base, with 9 bases sitting between them. Looked up from germline, CDR1 is LGHNA and CDR2 is YSLEER. The CDR3 is made up of 15 amino acids. CDR3 sequence (DNA): TGCGCCAGCAGCCAAGAACTCAGGGGTAACTATGGCTACACCTTC. Translating gives CASSQELRGNYGYTF.

J is TRBJ1-1 and V is TRBV18; D gene unclear. The germline gives CDR1 KGHSH, CDR2 LQKENI. The V and J ends lost 3 bases and 0 bases respectively, with 14 bases between them. This CDR3 has 16 amino acids. CDR3 sequence reads: CASSPRGESMNTEAFF. The CDR3 DNA is TGTGCCAGCTCACCCCGCGGTGAATCCATGAACACTGAAGCTTTCTTT.

This chain links TRBV11-2 with TRBJ1-1, with D unresolved. The germline gives CDR1 SGHAT, CDR2 FQNNGV. The CDR3 extends over 12 amino acids. V was clipped by 0 bases and J by 10 bases, with 9 bases between them. The CDR3 is CASSLEGGRAFF. DNA for the CDR3: TGTGCCAGCAGCTTAGAGGGAGGTAGAGCTTTCTTT. Looking up the rest from reference TRBV11-2 and TRBJ1-1 gives the full variable domain: EAGVAQSPRYKIIEKRQSVAFWCNPISGHATLYWYQQILGQGPKLLIQFQNNGVVDDSQLPKDRFSAERLKGVDSTLKIQPAKLEDSAVYLCASSLEGGRAFFGQGTRLTVV.

The rearrangement links TRBV30 to TRBJ2-1; D is possibly TRBD2 (5 bases). The germline CDR1 and CDR2 sequences are GTSNPN and SVGIG (reference sequence). The CDR3 is made up of 12 amino acids. The germline V and J ends were trimmed by 1 base and 8 bases, with 9 bases remaining between them. The CDR3 loop is CAWSGTSDEQFF. The CDR3 DNA sequence: TGTGCCTGGAGTGGTACTAGTGATGAGCAGTTCTTC.

This clone has a single count. The chain joins TRBV7-2 to TRBJ2-3, with 7 nucleotides matching TRBD1. The CDR3 loop spans 15 amino acids. Unmatched junction bases numbered 7, after V lost 3 bases and J lost 4 bases. Germline-derived CDR1 and CDR2 are SGHTA and FQGNSA. DNA for the CDR3: TGTGCCAGCAGCTTTCAACCCGGACAGGCAGATACGCAGTATTTT. Translation: CASSFQPGQADTQYF.

V usage is TRBV7-8 and J usage is TRBJ2-7; the match to TRBD1 covers 12 bases. The CDR3 runs 15 residues. V shed 0 bases and J 7 bases; nucleotides not matched to a gene: 4. Germline-derived CDR1 and CDR2 are SGHVS and FQNEAQ. Written as DNA, the CDR3 is TGTGCCAGCAGCTTAGCGGGACAGGGGGCTCGGGAGCAGTACTTC. Its translation is CASSLAGQGAREQYF.

The CDR3: CASSGTVTGELFF. The CDR3 nucleotides read TGCGCCAGCAGCGGGACAGTCACCGGGGAGCTGTTTTTT. The J gene is TRBJ2-2, the V gene TRBV5-1; 7 bases match TRBD1. Per the germline V gene, CDR1 is SGHRS and CDR2 is YFSETQ. The V gene end was trimmed by 4 bases and the J gene end by 4 bases; junction bases not matched to a gene: 1. This CDR3 contains 13 residues.

J is TRBJ2-7 and V is TRBV4-2; 11 bases agree with TRBD2. With V trimmed by 2 bases and J by 1 base, 7 bases remained unmatched. The CDR3 has 17 amino acids. CDR1 is LGHNA and CDR2 is YNFKEQ in the germline V gene. The CDR3: CASSQQASGGLSYEQYF. CDR3 nucleotide sequence: TGTGCCAGCAGCCAACAGGCTAGCGGGGGGCTATCCTACGAGCAGTACTTC.

The J gene is TRBJ1-5, the V gene TRBV29-1; tentatively, D is TRBD1 (6 bases). The germline CDR1 and CDR2 sequences are SQVTM and ANQGSEA. The CDR3 covers 13 residues. Trimming left V 6 bases short and J 6 bases short, with 15 bases between. CDR3 in amino acids: CSVHGGAGQPQHF. The CDR3 region has the DNA TGCAGCGTCCACGGGGGGGCTGGTCAGCCCCAGCATTTT.

The genes are TRBV5-1 and TRBJ2-1; 9 nucleotides line up with TRBD1. This CDR3 comprises 13 residues. Germline CDR1 is SGHRS and CDR2 is YFSETQ. V lost 4 bases and J lost 10; bases outside the gene matches: 6. CDR3 nucleotide sequence: TGCGCCAGCAGCACAAGACAGGGGGGGGAGCAGTTCTTC. Translated: CASSTRQGGEQFF.

The chain is built from TRBV5-1 and TRBJ1-4, with a possible D match to TRBD1 (6 bases). The CDR3 sequence is 14 residues long. Germline V gene lookup returns CDR1 SGHRS and CDR2 YFSETQ. V lost 2 bases, J lost 8 bases, and 13 bases lay in between. The CDR3 spells CASSFSGDKEKLFF. CDR3 bases: TGCGCCAGCAGCTTTTCAGGGGATAAGGAAAAACTGTTTTTT.

The rearrangement links TRBV7-2 to TRBJ2-1; 9 nucleotides line up with TRBD1. V lost 4 bases to trimming and J lost 5 bases; unmatched junction nucleotides: 0. Germline V gives CDR1 SGHTA, CDR2 FQGNSA. The CDR3 sequence is 13 residues long. CDR3 DNA sequence: TGTGCCAGCAGCTGGGACAGGGACAATGAGCAGTTCTTC. Protein product: CASSWDRDNEQFF. The full variable domain, rest sourced from reference TRBV7-2 and TRBJ2-1, is GAGVSQSPSNKVTEKGKDVELRCDPISGHTALYWYRQSLGQGLEFLIYFQGNSAPDKSGLPSDRFSAERTGGSVSTLTIQRTQQEDSAVYLCASSWDRDNEQFFGPGTRLTVL.

In this sample, this clone turned up a few times. The gene calls are TRBV4-2 and TRBJ2-7; 11 bases agree with TRBD2. Germline CDR1 LGHNA, CDR2 YNFKEQ. The junction had 6 bases not matched to a gene; V was cut back by 5 bases and J by 3 bases. This CDR3 comprises 15 residues. CDR3 region: CASSKGLADGYEQYF. Written as DNA, the CDR3 is TGTGCCAGCAGCAAGGGACTAGCGGACGGCTACGAGCAGTACTTC.

The J gene is TRBJ1-1, the V gene TRBV19; D unclear. The CDR3 consists of 14 residues. V lost 7 bases and J lost 0, with 12 bases in between. Germline V gene lookup returns CDR1 LNHDA and CDR2 SQIVND (reference sequence). The DNA of the CDR3 is TGTGCCAGTACCCCTCGTTATATGAACACTGAAGCTTTCTTT. Protein: CASTPRYMNTEAFF.

This clone came up a few times. One end of the junction is discordant with germline, which a read error may explain. Within the sample, other DNA sequences also encode this same CDR3. The chain couples TRBV6-6 to TRBJ1-5; D is undetermined. CDR1 is MNHNY, CDR2 SVGAGI, per germline (reference sequence). This CDR3 spans 11 amino acids. CDR3 sequence reads: CASSSDQPQHF. The CDR3 DNA sequence: TGTGCCAGCAGTAGCGATCAGCCCCAGCATTTT.

The J gene is TRBJ1-2, the V gene TRBV18; no clear D. This CDR3 is built from 16 residues. The germline gives CDR1 KGHSH, CDR2 LQKENI. The germline V and J ends were trimmed by 2 bases and 8 bases, with 21 bases remaining between them. Here the CDR3 reads CASSPTLRSPIRGYTF. In DNA, the CDR3 is TGTGCCAGCTCACCAACCCTACGCAGCCCAATCAGGGGCTACACCTTC.

This clone was counted between two and nine times. The J gene is TRBJ1-6, the V gene TRBV13, with 8 bases lining up with TRBD1. Trimming took 5 bases from V and 14 from J; bases not matched to a gene: 11. Germline V lookup: CDR1 PRHDT, CDR2 FYEKMQ (reference sequence). This CDR3 has 14 residues. This CDR3 reads CASSPRTGTHTLHF. DNA for the CDR3: TGTGCCAGCAGCCCCCGGACAGGGACCCACACCCTCCACTTT.